These 30 T cell receptor beta chains came from one sample sequenced in a study of PD-L1 blockade in urothelial cancer. The sample's time point: pretreatment peripheral blood. Using immunoSEQ multiplex PCR, the repertoire was profiled, and TCRdb retains in-frame clones only, with some absent. The data contain tens of thousands of clones, around 85% of them singletons. The sample here was PBMCs, taken around atezolizumab (anti-PD-L1) treatment. The receptors stem from a man aged 40-49 years with urothelial cancer.

V and J are TRBV2 and TRBJ2-4; 7 nucleotides line up with TRBD1. Germline V gene data show CDR1 as SNHLY and CDR2 as FYNNEI. Trimming cost V 6 bases and J 1 base; bases outside gene matches: 6. The CDR3 is 15 amino acids. CDR3 in amino acids: CASSQGTDAKNIQYF. CDR3 nucleotides: TGTGCCAGCAGCCAAGGGACAGACGCCAAAAACATTCAGTACTTC.

This clone was seen once. The rearrangement uses TRBV4-1 and TRBJ2-1, with 14 positions matching TRBD2. Germline loops: CDR1 MGHRA, CDR2 YSYEKL. V gave up 1 base and J gave up 5 bases; unmatched junction bases: 10. This CDR3 region has 19 residues. Here the CDR3 reads CASSQVYSGLAGAHNEQFF. The DNA of the CDR3 is TGCGCCAGCAGCCAAGTATATTCGGGACTAGCGGGAGCTCACAATGAGCAGTTCTTC.

This clone came up once. The chain links TRBV5-1 to TRBJ2-1; D may be TRBD2 (5 bases). The V and J ends lost 0 bases and 8 bases respectively, with 12 bases between them. CDR3 length equals 14 residues. CDR1 is SGHRS and CDR2 is YFSETQ in the germline V gene. CDR3 in amino acids: CASSLADSRDEQFF. DNA for the CDR3: TGCGCCAGCAGCTTGGCGGACTCGCGGGATGAGCAGTTCTTC. The complete variable domain, with remaining parts taken from reference TRBV5-1 and TRBJ2-1, reads KAGVTQTPRYLIKTRGQQVTLSCSPISGHRSVSWYQQTPGQGLQFLFEYFSETQRNKGNFPGRFSGRQFSNSRSEMNVSTLELGDSALYLCASSLADSRDEQFFGPGTRLTVL.

The chain joins TRBV11-2 to TRBJ1-1; TRBD1 aligns across 8 bases. The CDR3 extends over 16 amino acids. V shed 1 base and J 3 bases; nucleotides not matched to a gene: 7. CDR1 SGHAT and CDR2 FQNNGV come from the germline V gene. CDR3 protein: CASSLGTGLRHTEAFF. The CDR3 bases are TGTGCCAGCAGCTTAGGGACAGGGCTTCGCCACACTGAAGCTTTCTTT.

The chain uses TRBV13 and TRBJ1-3; D possibly corresponds to TRBD1 (5 bases). The CDR3 sequence is 14 residues long. V lost 5 bases and J 4 bases, leaving 12 bases between the germline ends. CDR1 is PRHDT, CDR2 FYEKMQ, per germline (reference sequence). The CDR3 DNA reads as TGTGCCAGCAGCCGCGGAGGGGCAGGAAACACCATATATTTT. Its protein is CASSRGGAGNTIYF.

This sequence joins TRBV6-5 and TRBJ1-1, with D tentatively TRBD1 (6 bases). Germline CDR1 MNHEY, CDR2 SVGAGI. V lost 0 bases and J 4 bases, leaving 12 bases between the germline ends. This CDR3 comprises 15 residues. CDR3 in amino acids: CASSYSLPRGTEAFF. The CDR3 DNA reads TGTGCCAGCAGTTACTCGCTCCCCAGGGGCACTGAAGCTTTCTTT.

V is TRBV28 and J is TRBJ1-5, with D perhaps matching TRBD1 (5 bases). The germline V gene encodes CDR1 MDHEN and CDR2 SYDVKM. CDR3 size: 16 residues. V lost 7 bases and J lost 2, with 18 bases in between. The CDR3 region has the DNA TGTGCCAGCAATATCGGTCGGGGGTCGGGCAATCAGCCCCAGCATTTT. Protein: CASNIGRGSGNQPQHF.

This chain links TRBV10-3 with TRBJ2-3, with 7 bases aligning to TRBD1. The ends lost 7 bases at V and 1 base at J; junction bases unmatched: 11. Germline loops: CDR1 ENHRY, CDR2 SYGVKD. The CDR3 extends over 16 amino acids. The CDR3 reads CAITKGDSSGTDTQYF. CDR3 DNA: TGTGCCATCACGAAGGGGGACAGCTCAGGCACAGATACGCAGTATTTT.

The V call is TRBV11-2, the J call TRBJ1-2; D is possibly TRBD1 (6 bases). Germline-derived CDR1 and CDR2 are SGHAT and FQNNGV. The V and J ends lost 6 bases and 4 bases respectively, with 15 bases between them. CDR3 length: 14 amino acids. CDR3 in DNA: TGTGCCAGCAGTTCCGGGGGGCCGCCCTATGGCTACACCTTC. The encoded protein is CASSSGGPPYGYTF.

The chain recombines TRBV28 with TRBJ2-7; D uncertain. V gave up 6 bases and J gave up 8 bases, with 14 bases separating them. Per the germline V gene, CDR1 is MDHEN and CDR2 is SYDVKM. This CDR3 region has 12 residues. The CDR3 bases are TGTGCCAGCAGCTTAACCCGACAAAAGCAGTACTTC. It encodes CASSLTRQKQYF.

This chain's CDR3 is CASSQRDRGGTEAFF. The DNA of the CDR3 is TGCGCCAGCAGCCAACGGGACAGGGGGGGCACTGAAGCTTTCTTT. The chain couples TRBV5-1 to TRBJ1-1; 11 bases are a match to TRBD1. J was trimmed by 4 bases and V by 4 bases; bases with no gene match: 6. The CDR3 contains 15 residues. Germline V gene sequence: CDR1 SGHRS, CDR2 YFSETQ.

The chain uses TRBV11-2 and TRBJ2-5; 7 positions match TRBD1. Germline trimming cut 5 bases from V and 2 bases from J; bases unmatched to any gene: 8. Germline-derived CDR1 and CDR2 are SGHAT and FQNNGV. The CDR3 sequence is 15 residues long. DNA for the CDR3: TGTGCCAGCAGCGGGCGGACAGGCAAACAAGAGACCCAGTACTTC. Protein: CASSGRTGKQETQYF.

The rearrangement links TRBV12-5 to TRBJ1-2; D gene ambiguous. The CDR3 runs 13 residues. Trimming took off 6 bases at V and 3 bases at J, with 11 bases between the two ends. Germline assignment: CDR1 LGHNT and CDR2 FRNRAP. CDR3 in DNA: TGTGCTAGTGGCGGGGAAACCTACTATGGCTACACCTTC. Translating gives CASGGETYYGYTF.

The rearrangement uses TRBV18 and TRBJ2-5, with TRBD1 matching over 9 bases. J lost 4 bases, V lost 4 bases, and 4 bases had no gene match. The CDR3 is made up of 14 amino acids. Germline lookup yields CDR1 KGHSH and CDR2 LQKENI. The CDR3 region is CASSRRQGGETQYF. The CDR3 DNA follows: TGTGCCAGCTCACGTCGACAGGGGGGAGAGACCCAGTACTTC.

This clone was found a few times. CDR3 nucleotides: TGTGCCAGCAGCGGACTAGCGGGCCCCCAAGAGACCCAGTACTTC. Protein sequence: CASSGLAGPQETQYF. The genes are TRBV6-4 and TRBJ2-5, with 11 positions matching TRBD2. This CDR3 has 15 residues. Germline-derived CDR1 and CDR2 are MRHNA and SNTAGT. Unmatched junction bases numbered 4, after V lost 6 bases and J lost 1 base.

For the CDR3, the DNA is TGTGCCACCAGCAGAGATCAGTTGACAGGGCAGACTGAAGCTTTCTTT. Protein: CATSRDQLTGQTEAFF. The chain uses TRBV15 and TRBJ1-1; 7 bases match TRBD1. V shed 0 bases, J shed 5 bases, and the junction held 9 bases outside the gene matches. The length of the CDR3 is 16 residues. Germline V lookup: CDR1 LNHNV, CDR2 YYDKDF (reference sequence).

The gene calls are TRBV29-1 and TRBJ1-2, with a weak D call TRBD1 (6 bases). V lost 6 bases, J lost 2 bases, and 16 bases lay in between. CDR3 size: 14 residues. Germline loops: CDR1 SQVTM, CDR2 ANQGSEA. In nucleotides, the CDR3 is TGCAGCGTCGTTTTCTTAGGACAGAACTATGGCTACACCTTC. It encodes CSVVFLGQNYGYTF.

The chain has TRBV2 and TRBJ2-7, with TRBD2 matching over 10 bases. With V trimmed by 9 bases and J by 3 bases, 2 bases remained unmatched. This CDR3 has 12 residues. Germline V gives CDR1 SNHLY, CDR2 FYNNEI. The chain's CDR3 is CASTSGIYEQYF. The CDR3 DNA follows: TGTGCCAGTACTAGCGGGATCTACGAGCAGTACTTC.

This clone was seen a handful of times. The chain has TRBV6-1 and TRBJ1-5; 10 positions match TRBD1. After removal of 7 bases from V and 5 bases from J, the junction contained 8 bases not matched to a gene. Germline CDR1 MNHNS, CDR2 SASEGT. This CDR3 contains 15 residues. The DNA of the CDR3 is TGTGCCAGCAACGGGACAGGGGAGTGGGATCAGCCCCAGCATTTT. This encodes CASNGTGEWDQPQHF.

This chain uses TRBV4-2 with TRBJ1-2; TRBD1 might be the D (6 bases). Germline CDR1 is LGHNA and CDR2 is YNFKEQ. The CDR3 sequence is 15 residues long. The ends were cut back, 2 bases at V and 5 bases at J, with 15 bases in the middle. CDR3 sequence reads: CASSQSDQGPYGYTF. In DNA form, the CDR3 reads TGTGCCAGCAGCCAATCGGATCAGGGGCCTTATGGCTACACCTTC.

This rearrangement joins TRBV7-2 to TRBJ1-1, with 8 bases aligning to TRBD1. From germline, CDR1 is SGHTA and CDR2 FQGNSA. The CDR3 length is 19 residues. V dropped 5 bases and J dropped 6; count of bases not matched to a gene: 23. CDR3 loop: CASSQTGGTGPSGGPEAFF. The DNA of the CDR3 is TGTGCCAGCAGCCAAACCGGGGGGACAGGCCCTTCCGGGGGCCCTGAAGCTTTCTTT.

This clone was seen only once. The chain links TRBV27 to TRBJ2-1, with D perhaps matching TRBD1 (5 bases). The V end lost 1 base, the J end lost 7 bases, and 11 bases lay between the germline ends. Germline V gives CDR1 MNHEY, CDR2 SMNVEV (reference sequence). The CDR3 is made up of 14 amino acids. CDR3 loop: CASSLWGQTNEQFF. The CDR3 bases are TGTGCCAGCAGTTTATGGGGCCAGACAAATGAGCAGTTCTTC.

The chain is built from TRBV7-9 and TRBJ1-4; D is unclear. Germline V gene data show CDR1 as SEHNR and CDR2 as FQNEAQ (reference sequence). With 1 base removed from V and 0 bases from J, the gap between germline ends came to 9 bases. There are 16 residues in the CDR3. The CDR3 protein is CASSLVVAATNEKLFF. Here the CDR3 DNA reads TGTGCCAGCAGCTTAGTAGTGGCGGCAACTAATGAAAAACTGTTTTTT. The full variable domain, with the rest looked up from reference TRBV7-9 and TRBJ1-4, is DTGVSQNPRHKITKRGQNVTFRCDPISEHNRLYWYRQTLGQGPEFLTYFQNEAQLEKSRLLSDRFSAERPKGSFSTLEIQRTEQGDSAMYLCASSLVVAATNEKLFFGSGTQLSVL.

This chain joins TRBV7-6 and TRBJ2-5, with 8 bases that match TRBD1. The CDR3 has 15 residues. The ends lost 1 base at V and 5 bases at J; junction bases unmatched: 6. CDR1 and CDR2 from the germline V gene are SGHVS and FNYEAQ. Here the CDR3 reads CASSLGTGNGETQYF. CDR3 bases: TGTGCCAGCAGCTTAGGGACAGGGAATGGGGAGACCCAGTACTTC.

The chain joins TRBV6-1 to TRBJ1-2; D is perhaps TRBD1 (6 bases). The CDR3 consists of 13 residues. In germline, CDR1 is MNHNS, CDR2 SASEGT. V was shortened by 1 base and J by 10 bases, with 13 bases between the two germline ends. The DNA of the CDR3 is TGTGCCAGCAGTGAAGGGGACATTTCCGTCTACACCTTC. Amino acid sequence: CASSEGDISVYTF.

V usage is TRBV5-5 and J usage is TRBJ1-2; D perhaps matches TRBD1 (5 bases). The CDR3 extends over 14 amino acids. Germline V gene sequence: CDR1 SGHKS, CDR2 YYEKEE (reference sequence). Trimming stripped 0 bases from V and 4 bases from J, with 10 bases between. The CDR3 loop is CASSLAPDSYGYTF. For the CDR3, the DNA is TGTGCCAGCAGCTTGGCCCCCGACAGCTATGGCTACACCTTC.

This clone has just one count. The chain has TRBV28 and TRBJ1-2; 7 nucleotides line up with TRBD1. This CDR3 has 12 amino acids. Trimming at V came to 8 bases and at J to 8 bases, leaving 8 bases not matched to a gene. Germline V gives CDR1 MDHEN, CDR2 SYDVKM. The chain's CDR3 is CASQGDVGGYTF. The CDR3 nucleotides read TGTGCCAGCCAGGGGGATGTAGGGGGCTACACCTTC.

J is TRBJ2-5 and V is TRBV5-1, with D perhaps TRBD2 (5 bases). CDR3 length: 15 residues. Trimming removed 1 base from V and 5 bases from J, with 15 bases in between. The V gene's germline CDR1 is SGHRS and CDR2 YFSETQ. DNA for the CDR3: TGCGCCAGCAGCTTGAGAAATCCCCAGCGGGAGACCCAGTACTTC. Its protein is CASSLRNPQRETQYF. Complete variable domain (other parts from reference TRBV5-1 and TRBJ2-5): KAGVTQTPRYLIKTRGQQVTLSCSPISGHRSVSWYQQTPGQGLQFLFEYFSETQRNKGNFPGRFSGRQFSNSRSEMNVSTLELGDSALYLCASSLRNPQRETQYFGPGTRLLVL.

CDR3 sequence reads: CASSLLIPSFSGANVLTF. For the CDR3, the DNA is TGTGCCAGCAGCTTACTTATCCCCTCCTTCTCTGGGGCCAACGTCCTGACTTTC. This rearrangement joins TRBV11-2 to TRBJ2-6; no firm D call. The germline V and J ends were trimmed by 2 bases and 0 bases, with 14 bases remaining between them. Germline V gene lookup returns CDR1 SGHAT and CDR2 FQNNGV. The CDR3 is 18 amino acids. Full variable domain (outside the CDR3, taken from reference TRBV11-2 and TRBJ2-6): EAGVAQSPRYKIIEKRQSVAFWCNPISGHATLYWYQQILGQGPKLLIQFQNNGVVDDSQLPKDRFSAERLKGVDSTLKIQPAKLEDSAVYLCASSLLIPSFSGANVLTFGAGSRLTVL.

The genes are TRBV28 and TRBJ1-2; no definite D call. The CDR3 has 12 amino acids. CDR1 is MDHEN and CDR2 is SYDVKM in the germline V gene. V was trimmed by 4 bases and J by 7 bases, leaving 10 bases between them. As DNA, the CDR3 is TGTGCCAGCAGTTCGGTAGCGGGTGGCTACACCTTC. This sequence encodes CASSSVAGGYTF.